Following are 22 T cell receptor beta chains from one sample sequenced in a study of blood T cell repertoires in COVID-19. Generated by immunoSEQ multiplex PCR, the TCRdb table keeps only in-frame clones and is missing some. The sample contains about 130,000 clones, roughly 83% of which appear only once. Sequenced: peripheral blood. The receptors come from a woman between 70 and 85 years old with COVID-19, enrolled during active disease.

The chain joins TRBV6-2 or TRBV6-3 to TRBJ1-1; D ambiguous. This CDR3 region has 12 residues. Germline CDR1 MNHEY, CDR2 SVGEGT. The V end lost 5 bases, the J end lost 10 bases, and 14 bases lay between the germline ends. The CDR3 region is CASSIDWELAFF. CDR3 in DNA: TGTGCCAGCAGTATCGATTGGGAGTTAGCTTTCTTT.

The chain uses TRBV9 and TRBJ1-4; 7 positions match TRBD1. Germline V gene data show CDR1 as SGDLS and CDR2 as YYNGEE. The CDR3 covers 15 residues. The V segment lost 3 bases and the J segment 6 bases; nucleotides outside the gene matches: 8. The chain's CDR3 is CASSGSDRPYEKLFF. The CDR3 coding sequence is TGTGCCAGCAGCGGCTCGGACAGGCCGTATGAAAAACTGTTTTTT.

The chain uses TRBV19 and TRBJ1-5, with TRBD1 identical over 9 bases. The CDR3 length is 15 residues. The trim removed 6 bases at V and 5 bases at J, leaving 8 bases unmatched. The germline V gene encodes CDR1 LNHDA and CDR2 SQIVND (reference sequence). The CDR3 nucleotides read TGTGCCAGTAGCCTGGGACAGGGTACCGATCAGCCCCAGCATTTT. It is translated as CASSLGQGTDQPQHF.

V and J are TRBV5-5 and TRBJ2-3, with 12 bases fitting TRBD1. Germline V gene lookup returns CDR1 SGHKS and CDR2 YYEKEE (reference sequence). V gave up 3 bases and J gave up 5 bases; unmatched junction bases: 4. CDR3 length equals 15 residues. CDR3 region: CASSWGQGARDTQYF. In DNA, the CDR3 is TGTGCCAGCAGCTGGGGACAGGGGGCTCGAGATACGCAGTATTTT.

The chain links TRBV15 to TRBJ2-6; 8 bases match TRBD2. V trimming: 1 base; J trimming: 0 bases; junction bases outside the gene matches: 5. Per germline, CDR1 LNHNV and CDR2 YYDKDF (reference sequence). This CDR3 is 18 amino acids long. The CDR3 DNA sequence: TGTGCCACCAGCAGAGTTGCGGGGGGAATCTCTGGGGCCAACGTCCTGACTTTC. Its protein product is CATSRVAGGISGANVLTF.

The CDR3 protein is CASSLVGRDEKLFF. Here the CDR3 DNA reads TGCGCCAGCAGCTTGGTGGGGAGGGATGAAAAACTGTTTTTT. The chain has TRBV5-1 and TRBJ1-4, with D uncertain. The germline gives CDR1 SGHRS, CDR2 YFSETQ. V was cut by 0 bases and J by 6 bases, with 9 bases left in between. CDR3 size: 14 residues.

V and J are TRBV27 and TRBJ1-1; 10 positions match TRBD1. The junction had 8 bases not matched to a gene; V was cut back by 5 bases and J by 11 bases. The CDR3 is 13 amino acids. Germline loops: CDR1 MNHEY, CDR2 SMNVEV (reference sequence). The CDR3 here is CASSPRQGAKAFF. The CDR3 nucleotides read TGTGCCAGCAGTCCACGACAGGGGGCTAAGGCTTTCTTT.

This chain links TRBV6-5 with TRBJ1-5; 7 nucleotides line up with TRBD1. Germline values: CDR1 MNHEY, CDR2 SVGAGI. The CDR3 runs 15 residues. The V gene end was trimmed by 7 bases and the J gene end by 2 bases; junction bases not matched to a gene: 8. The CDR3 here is CASIAGTVGNQPQHF. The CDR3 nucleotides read TGTGCCAGCATCGCAGGGACAGTAGGCAATCAGCCCCAGCATTTT.

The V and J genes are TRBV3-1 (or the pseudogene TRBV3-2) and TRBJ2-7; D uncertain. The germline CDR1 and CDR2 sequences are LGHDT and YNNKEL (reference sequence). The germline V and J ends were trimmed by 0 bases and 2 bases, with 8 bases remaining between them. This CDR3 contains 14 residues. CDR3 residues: CASSQEPRTYEQYF. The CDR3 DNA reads TGTGCCAGCAGCCAAGAACCCAGAACCTACGAGCAGTACTTC.

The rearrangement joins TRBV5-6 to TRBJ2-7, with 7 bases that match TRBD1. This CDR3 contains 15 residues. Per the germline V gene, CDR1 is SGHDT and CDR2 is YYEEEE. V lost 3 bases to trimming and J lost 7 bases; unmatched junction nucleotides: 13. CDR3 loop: CASSWTGAGSGEQYF. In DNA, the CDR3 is TGTGCCAGCAGCTGGACAGGAGCCGGATCTGGTGAGCAGTACTTC. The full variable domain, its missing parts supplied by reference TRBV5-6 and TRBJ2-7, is DAGVTQSPTHLIKTRGQQVTLRCSPKSGHDTVSWYQQALGQGPQFIFQYYEEEERQRGNFPDRFSGHQFPNYSSELNVNALLLGDSALYLCASSWTGAGSGEQYFGPGTRLTVT.

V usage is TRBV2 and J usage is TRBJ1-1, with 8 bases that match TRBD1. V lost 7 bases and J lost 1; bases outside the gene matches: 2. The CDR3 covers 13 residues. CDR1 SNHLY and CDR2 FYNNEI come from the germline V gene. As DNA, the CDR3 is TGTGCCAGCACGACAGGGGCGAACACTGAAGCTTTCTTT. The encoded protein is CASTTGANTEAFF.

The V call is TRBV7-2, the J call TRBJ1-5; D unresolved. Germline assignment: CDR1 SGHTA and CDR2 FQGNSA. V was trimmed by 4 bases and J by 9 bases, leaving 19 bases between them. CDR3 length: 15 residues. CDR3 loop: CASSSEARLDAPQHF. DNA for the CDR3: TGTGCCAGCAGCTCAGAGGCCAGACTCGATGCGCCCCAGCATTTT. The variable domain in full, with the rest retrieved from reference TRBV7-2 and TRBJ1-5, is GAGVSQSPSNKVTEKGKDVELRCDPISGHTALYWYRQSLGQGLEFLIYFQGNSAPDKSGLPSDRFSAERTGGSVSTLTIQRTQQEDSAVYLCASSSEARLDAPQHFGDGTRLSIL.

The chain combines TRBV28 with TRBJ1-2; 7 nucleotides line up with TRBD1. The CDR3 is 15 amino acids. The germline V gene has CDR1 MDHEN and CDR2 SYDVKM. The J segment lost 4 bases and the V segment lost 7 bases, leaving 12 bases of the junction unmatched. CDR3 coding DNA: TGTGCCAGCATCCCGACAGGGAGAACCCTCTATGGCTACACCTTC. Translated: CASIPTGRTLYGYTF.

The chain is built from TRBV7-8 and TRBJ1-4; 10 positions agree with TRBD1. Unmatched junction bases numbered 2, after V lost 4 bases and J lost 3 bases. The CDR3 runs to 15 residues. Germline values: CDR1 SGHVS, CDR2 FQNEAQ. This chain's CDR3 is CASSSGTGANEKLFF. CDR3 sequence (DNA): TGTGCCAGCAGCTCCGGGACAGGGGCTAATGAAAAACTGTTTTTT.

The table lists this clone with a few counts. The CDR3 sequence: CSVETPLFGYTF. The CDR3 DNA sequence: TGCAGCGTTGAAACACCCTTATTTGGCTACACCTTC. This chain links TRBV29-1 with TRBJ1-2; D not resolved. Trimming removed 2 bases from V and 7 bases from J, with 11 bases in between. The CDR3 extends over 12 amino acids. Looked up from germline, CDR1 is SQVTM and CDR2 is ANQGSEA.

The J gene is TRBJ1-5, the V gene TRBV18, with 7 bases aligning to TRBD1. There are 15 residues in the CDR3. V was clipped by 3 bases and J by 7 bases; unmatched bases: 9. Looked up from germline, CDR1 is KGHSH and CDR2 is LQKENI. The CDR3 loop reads CASSPELQGWQPQHF. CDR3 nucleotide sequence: TGTGCCAGCTCACCCGAATTACAGGGGTGGCAGCCCCAGCATTTT.

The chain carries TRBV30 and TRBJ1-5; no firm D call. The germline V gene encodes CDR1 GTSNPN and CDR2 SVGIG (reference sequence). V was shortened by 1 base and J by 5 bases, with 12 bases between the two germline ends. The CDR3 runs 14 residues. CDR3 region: CAWSGGSLYQPQHF. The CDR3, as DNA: TGTGCCTGGAGTGGTGGTAGCCTTTATCAGCCCCAGCATTTT.

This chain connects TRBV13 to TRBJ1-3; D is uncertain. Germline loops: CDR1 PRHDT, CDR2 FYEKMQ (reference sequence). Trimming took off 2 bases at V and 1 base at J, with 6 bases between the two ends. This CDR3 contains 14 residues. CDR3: CASSLRTSGNTIYF. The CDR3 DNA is TGTGCCAGCAGCTTACGGACTTCTGGAAACACCATATATTTT.

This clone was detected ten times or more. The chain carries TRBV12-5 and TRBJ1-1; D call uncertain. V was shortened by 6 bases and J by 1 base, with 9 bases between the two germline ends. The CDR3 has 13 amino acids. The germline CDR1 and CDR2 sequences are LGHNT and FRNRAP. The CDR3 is CASGDGGNTEAFF. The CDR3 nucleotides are TGTGCTAGTGGCGATGGAGGGAACACTGAAGCTTTCTTT.

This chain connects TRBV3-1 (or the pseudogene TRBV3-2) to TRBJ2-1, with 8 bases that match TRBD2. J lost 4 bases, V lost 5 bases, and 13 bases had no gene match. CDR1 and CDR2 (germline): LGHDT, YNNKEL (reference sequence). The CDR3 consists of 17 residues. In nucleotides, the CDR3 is TGTGCCAGCAGCTCCCGGGGTAGCGGGGCCCATTACAATGAGCAGTTCTTC. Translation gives CASSSRGSGAHYNEQFF.

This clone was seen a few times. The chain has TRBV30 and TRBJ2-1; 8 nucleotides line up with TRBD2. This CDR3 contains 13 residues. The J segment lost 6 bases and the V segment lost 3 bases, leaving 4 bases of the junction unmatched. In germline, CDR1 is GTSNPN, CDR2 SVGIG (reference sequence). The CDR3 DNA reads TGTGCCTGGAGGCAGCGGGGGCTCAATGAGCAGTTCTTC. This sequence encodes CAWRQRGLNEQFF.

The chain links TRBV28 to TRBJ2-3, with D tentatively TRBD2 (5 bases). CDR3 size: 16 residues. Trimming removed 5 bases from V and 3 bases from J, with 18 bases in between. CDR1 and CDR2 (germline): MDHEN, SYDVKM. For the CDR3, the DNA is TGTGCCAGCAGTCGCCTCACCTTCCGGGGAACAGATACGCAGTATTTT. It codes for CASSRLTFRGTDTQYF. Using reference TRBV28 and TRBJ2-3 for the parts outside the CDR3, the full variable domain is DVKVTQSSRYLVKRTGEKVFLECVQDMDHENMFWYRQDPGLGLRLIYFSYDVKMKEKGDIPEGYSVSREKKERFSLILESASTNQTSMYLCASSRLTFRGTDTQYFGPGTRLTVL.